This TCR beta chain derives from a study of cytomegalovirus exposure and HLA in healthy donors. The CDR3 has 14 amino acids. The V segment lost 8 bases and the J segment 4 bases; nucleotides outside the gene matches: 8. Germline V gene data show CDR1 as MNHEY and CDR2 as SVGAGI. Primers: 60 Vbeta forward and 13 Jbeta reverse. Repertoires were generated with immunoSEQ multiplex PCR, while TCRdb's copy carries only in-frame clones and drops some. The sample shows 210,000 or so clones, around 86% of them seen only once. The specimen was PBMCs. The clonotype was recovered from a man in his thirties or forties in good health and CMV-seronegative. The chain recombines TRBV6-5 with TRBJ2-5, with 9 bases identical to TRBD2. Here the CDR3 DNA reads TGTGCCAGCGGGTCTCTAGCGGGGAGAGAGACCCAGTACTTC. This gives the protein CASGSLAGRETQYF.